The source of this TCR beta chain is a study of T cell responses to AZD1222 COVID-19 vaccine. Findings and caveats of the study: Clonal diversity may have been underestimated, and the donors were mostly white British, with more females than males.

The germline gives CDR1 SEHNR, CDR2 FQNEAQ (reference sequence). This CDR3 spans 13 amino acids. V trimming: 11 bases; J trimming: 3 bases; junction bases outside the gene matches: 9. About this clone itself: Its specificity is not known.

Profiling relied on immunoSEQ multiplex PCR, and the TCRdb table lists in-frame clones only, not all of them. The table includes roughly 120,000 clones, about 91% detected once. This material consisted of peripheral blood, taken on day 0 of AZD1222 vaccination. This receptor was taken from an adult in good health. The chain has TRBV7-9 and TRBJ1-2; TRBD1 agrees at 7 bases. CDR3 residues: CAAGGGSDYGYTF. As DNA, the CDR3 is TGTGCCGCAGGGGGGGGCTCCGACTATGGCTACACCTTC. Full variable domain (missing parts from reference TRBV7-9 and TRBJ1-2): DTGVSQNPRHKITKRGQNVTFRCDPISEHNRLYWYRQTLGQGPEFLTYFQNEAQLEKSRLLSDRFSAERPKGSFSTLEIQRTEQGDSAMYLCAAGGGSDYGYTFGSGTRLTVV.